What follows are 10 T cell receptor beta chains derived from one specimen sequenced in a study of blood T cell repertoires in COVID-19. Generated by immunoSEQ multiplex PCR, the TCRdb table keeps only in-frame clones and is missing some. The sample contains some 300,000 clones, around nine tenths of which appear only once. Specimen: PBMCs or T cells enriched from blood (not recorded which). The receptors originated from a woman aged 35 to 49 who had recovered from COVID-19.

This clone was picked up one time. CDR3 nucleotides: TGTGCCAGCAGCTTGTCCGGGACAGGCTACTATGGCTACACCTTC. Its translation is CASSLSGTGYYGYTF. The rearrangement joins TRBV11-1 to TRBJ1-2; 8 nucleotides agree with TRBD1. The CDR3 has 15 amino acids. Germline V gives CDR1 SGHAT, CDR2 FQDESV (reference sequence). The V segment lost 3 bases and the J segment 3 bases; nucleotides outside the gene matches: 6.

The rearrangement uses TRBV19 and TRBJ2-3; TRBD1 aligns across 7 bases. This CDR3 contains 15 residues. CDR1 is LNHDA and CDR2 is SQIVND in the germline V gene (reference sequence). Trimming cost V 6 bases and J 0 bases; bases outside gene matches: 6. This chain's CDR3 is CASRPTGKSTDTQYF. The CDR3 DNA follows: TGTGCCAGTAGGCCGACAGGGAAAAGCACAGATACGCAGTATTTT.

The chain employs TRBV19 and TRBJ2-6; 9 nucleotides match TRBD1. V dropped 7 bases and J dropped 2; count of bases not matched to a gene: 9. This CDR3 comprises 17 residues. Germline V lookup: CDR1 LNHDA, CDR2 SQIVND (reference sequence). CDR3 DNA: TGTGCCAGTAACAAAGACAGGGGGTCGACTGGGGCCAACGTCCTGACTTTC. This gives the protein CASNKDRGSTGANVLTF. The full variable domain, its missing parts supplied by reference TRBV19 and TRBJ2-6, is DGGITQSPKYLFRKEGQNVTLSCEQNLNHDAMYWYRQDPGQGLRLIYYSQIVNDFQKGDIAEGYSVSREKKESFPLTVTSAQKNPTAFYLCASNKDRGSTGANVLTFGAGSRLTVL.

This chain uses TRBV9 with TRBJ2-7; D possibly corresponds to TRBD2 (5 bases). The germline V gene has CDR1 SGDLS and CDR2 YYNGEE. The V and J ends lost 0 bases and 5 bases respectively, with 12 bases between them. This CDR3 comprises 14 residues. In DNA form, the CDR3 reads TGTGCCAGCAGCGTAGAATGGTCCGGGGACGAGCAGTACTTC. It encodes CASSVEWSGDEQYF. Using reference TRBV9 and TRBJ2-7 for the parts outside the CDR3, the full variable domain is DSGVTQTPKHLITATGQRVTLRCSPRSGDLSVYWYQQSLDQGLQFLIQYYNGEERAKGNILERFSAQQFPDLHSELNLSSLELGDSALYFCASSVEWSGDEQYFGPGTRLTVT.

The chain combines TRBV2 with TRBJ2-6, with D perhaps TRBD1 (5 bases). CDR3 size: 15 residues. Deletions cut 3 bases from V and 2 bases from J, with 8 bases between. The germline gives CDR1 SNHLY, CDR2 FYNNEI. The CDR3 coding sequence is TGTGCCAGCAGTGAGCAGGGTCCTGGGGCCAACGTCCTGACTTTC. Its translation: CASSEQGPGANVLTF.

The CDR3: CASSALGGNSGNTIYF. The CDR3 bases are TGTGCCAGCAGCGCCCTGGGGGGGAACTCTGGAAACACCATATATTTT. The chain carries TRBV7-2 and TRBJ1-3, with a tentative D call TRBD1 (5 bases). Deletions cut 5 bases from V and 0 bases from J, with 14 bases between. The V gene's germline CDR1 is SGHTA and CDR2 FQGNSA. This CDR3 is 16 amino acids long.

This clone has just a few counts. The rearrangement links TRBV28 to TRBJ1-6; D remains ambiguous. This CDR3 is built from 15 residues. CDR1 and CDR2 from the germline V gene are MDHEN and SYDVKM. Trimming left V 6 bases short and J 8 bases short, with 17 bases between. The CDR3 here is CASSRPGLRDSPLHF. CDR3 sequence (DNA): TGTGCCAGCAGCCGACCCGGACTCCGGGATTCACCCCTCCACTTT.

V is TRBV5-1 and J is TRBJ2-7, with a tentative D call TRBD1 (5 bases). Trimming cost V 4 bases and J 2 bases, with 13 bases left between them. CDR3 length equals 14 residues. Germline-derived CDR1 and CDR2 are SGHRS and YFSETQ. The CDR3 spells CASSPLRGTYEQYF. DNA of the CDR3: TGCGCCAGCAGCCCGCTAAGGGGAACCTACGAGCAGTACTTC.

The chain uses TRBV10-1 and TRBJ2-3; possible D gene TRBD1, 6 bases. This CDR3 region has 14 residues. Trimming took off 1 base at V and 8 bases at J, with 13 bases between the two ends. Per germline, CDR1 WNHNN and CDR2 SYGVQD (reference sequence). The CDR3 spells CASSEWTAERTQYF. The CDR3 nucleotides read TGCGCCAGCAGTGAGTGGACAGCGGAACGTACGCAGTATTTT.

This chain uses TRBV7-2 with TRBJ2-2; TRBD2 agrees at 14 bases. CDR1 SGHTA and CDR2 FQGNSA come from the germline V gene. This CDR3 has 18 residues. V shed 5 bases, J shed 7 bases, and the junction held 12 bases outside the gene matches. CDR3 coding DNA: TGTGCCAGCAGCACCCCTGGGGGACTAGCGGGAGACGGCGGGGAGCTGTTTTTT. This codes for CASSTPGGLAGDGGELFF.